Listed here is a single T cell receptor (beta chain). What it recognizes is unknown. These data originate in a study of cytomegalovirus exposure and HLA in healthy donors. General observations from the study: The study listed some 160 cytomegalovirus-associated TCR beta chains.

Germline loops: CDR1 SGHNT, CDR2 YENEEA. V was clipped by 3 bases and J by 5 bases; unmatched bases: 6. The CDR3 runs to 15 residues. It was with 60 Vbeta and 13 Jbeta primers that the PCR ran. Produced via immunoSEQ multiplex PCR; TCRdb's table is partial and in-frame only. The sample has tens of thousands of clones; around 78% are singletons. The receptor was isolated from a male donor in good health and CMV-seropositive. The specimen was PBMCs. V and J are TRBV11-3 and TRBJ2-5; TRBD1 agrees at 10 bases. The CDR3 protein is CASSLGTGAGETQYF. CDR3 coding DNA: TGTGCCAGCAGCTTGGGGACAGGGGCGGGGGAGACCCAGTACTTC. Variable domain in full (rest from reference TRBV11-3 and TRBJ2-5): EAGVVQSPRYKIIEKKQPVAFWCNPISGHNTLYWYLQNLGQGPELLIRYENEEAVDDSQLPKDRFSAERLKGVDSTLKIQPAELGDSAVYLCASSLGTGAGETQYFGPGTRLLVL.